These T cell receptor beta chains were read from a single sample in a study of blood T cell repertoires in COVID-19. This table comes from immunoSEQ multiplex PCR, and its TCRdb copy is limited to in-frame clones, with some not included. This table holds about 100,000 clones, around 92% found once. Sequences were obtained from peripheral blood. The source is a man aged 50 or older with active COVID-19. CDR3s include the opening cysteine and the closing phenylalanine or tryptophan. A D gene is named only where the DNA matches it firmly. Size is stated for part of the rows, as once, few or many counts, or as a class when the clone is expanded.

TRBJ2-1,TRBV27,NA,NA,TGTGCCAGCAGTTTGGTCCCACTTGGCGGCAATGAGCAGTTCTTC,CASSLVPLGGNEQFF
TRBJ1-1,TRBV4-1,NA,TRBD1,TGCGCCAGCAGCCAAGGGGACAGCTACACTGAAGCTTTCTTT,CASSQGDSYTEAFF
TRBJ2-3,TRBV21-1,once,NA,TGTGCCAGCAGCAAAAGCTCAGGGGTTTGCACAGATACGCAGTATTTT,CASSKSSGVCTDTQYF
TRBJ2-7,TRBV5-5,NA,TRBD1,TGTGCCAGCAGCTTGGGGGTTACAGGGGACCCCGCCTTTTCCTACGAGCAGTACTTC,CASSLGVTGDPAFSYEQYF
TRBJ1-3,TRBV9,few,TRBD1,TGTGCCAGCAGCCTCCTAGGAGGGGGCACTGGAAACACCATATATTTT,CASSLLGGGTGNTIYF
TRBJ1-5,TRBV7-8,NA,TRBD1,TGTGCCAGCAGCTCCCGGGACAGGGGTATTCAGCCCCAGCATTTT,CASSSRDRGIQPQHF
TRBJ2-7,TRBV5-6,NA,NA,TGTGCCAGCAGTGCTACCCAACGTCGTACCCCCTACGAGCAGTACTTC,CASSATQRRTPYEQYF
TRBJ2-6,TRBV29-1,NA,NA,TGCAGCGTTGAAGGGAGCGGGGCCAACGTCCTGACTTTC,CSVEGSGANVLTF
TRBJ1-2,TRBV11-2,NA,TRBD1,TGTGCCAGCAGCGACGAGGGGGCAGCTAACTATGGCTACACCTTC,CASSDEGAANYGYTF
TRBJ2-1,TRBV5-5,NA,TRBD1,TGTGCCAGCAGCTTGTCCCTAGGACAGGGGGCTTATGAGCAGTTCTTC,CASSLSLGQGAYEQFF
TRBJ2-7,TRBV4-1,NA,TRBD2,TGCGCCAGCAGCCAAAACCTTGGGACTAGCTTGGGCTACGAGCAGTACTTC,CASSQNLGTSLGYEQYF
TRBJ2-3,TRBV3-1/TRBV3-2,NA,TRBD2,TGTGCCAGCTCTTACCGGGGACTAGCGGAGGGAACAGATACGCAGTATTTT,CASSYRGLAEGTDTQYF
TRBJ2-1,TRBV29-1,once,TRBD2,TGCAGCGTTACCGGGACTAGCGGGGAGCAGTTCTTC,CSVTGTSGEQFF
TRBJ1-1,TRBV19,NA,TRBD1,TGTGCCAGTAGTTCGGGACAGACTTTGAACACTGAAGCTTTCTTT,CASSSGQTLNTEAFF
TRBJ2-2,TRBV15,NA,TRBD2,TGTGCCACCAGGCGGGAGGGCCCTCTGAGCGGGGAGCTGTTTTTT,CATRREGPLSGELFF
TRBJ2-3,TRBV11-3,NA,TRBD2,TGTGCCAGCAGCTCCCGGACTAGCGGGGGGGCAGATACGCAGTATTTT,CASSSRTSGGADTQYF
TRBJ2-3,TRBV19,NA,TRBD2,TGTGCCAGTAGTATAGGACCGGGAGGGGTAGATACGCAGTATTTT,CASSIGPGGVDTQYF
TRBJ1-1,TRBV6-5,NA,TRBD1,TGTGCCAGCAGTCGACAGGGGGCTCTGAACACTGAAGCTTTCTTT,CASSRQGALNTEAFF
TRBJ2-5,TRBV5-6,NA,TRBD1,TGTGCCAGCAGCCCCGACAGGGGTGGTCAAGAGACCCAGTACTTC,CASSPDRGGQETQYF
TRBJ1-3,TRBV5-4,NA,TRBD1,TGTGCCAGCAGCTTAGGGGGCGAATCTGGTGGAAACACCATATATTTT,CASSLGGESGGNTIYF
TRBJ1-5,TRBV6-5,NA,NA,TGTGCCAGCAGTCGGGGTCGACAGGGCAATCAGCCCCAGCATTTT,CASSRGRQGNQPQHF
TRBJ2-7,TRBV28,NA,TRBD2,TGTGCCAGCGAGGAAGCGGGAATCTACGAGCAGTACTTC,CASEEAGIYEQYF
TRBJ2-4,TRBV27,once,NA,TGTGCCAGCAGTTCCGGGGTGGAGGGAGGCATTCAGTACTTC,CASSSGVEGGIQYF
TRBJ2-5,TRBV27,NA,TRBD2,TGTGCCAGCAGTTTGGCGGGGGGGAGAGGAGAGACCCAGTACTTC,CASSLAGGRGETQYF
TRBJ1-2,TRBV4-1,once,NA,TGCGCCAGCAGCCAAAGTAATACAGCAGTATATGGCTACACCTTC,CASSQSNTAVYGYTF
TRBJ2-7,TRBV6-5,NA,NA,TGTGCCAGCAGTTACTCGTCCAGGGGCTCCTACGAGCAGTACTTC,CASSYSSRGSYEQYF
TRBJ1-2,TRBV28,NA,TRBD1,TGTGCCAGCAGTTTAGGACAGGGCATAATCGGCTACACCTTC,CASSLGQGIIGYTF
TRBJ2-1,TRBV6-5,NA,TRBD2,TGTGCCAGCAATAAGGCCGGACTAGCGGTAAATGAGCAGTTCTTC,CASNKAGLAVNEQFF
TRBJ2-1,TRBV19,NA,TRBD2,TGTGCCAGTAGTATAATCCGGGAGCGGGGGATCACTGAGCAGTTCTTC,CASSIIRERGITEQFF
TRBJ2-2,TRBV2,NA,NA,TGTGCCAGCAGTGAGCAGGGCAGGGGAGACACCGGGGAGCTGTTTTTT,CASSEQGRGDTGELFF
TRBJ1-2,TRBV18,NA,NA,TGTGCCGGGTTCCCAGGGGAAAACTATGGCTACACCTTC,CAGFPGENYGYTF
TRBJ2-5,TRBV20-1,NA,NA,TGTAGTGCTAATGAGATGGGACTTGTGCGAGAGACCCAGTACTTC,CSANEMGLVRETQYF
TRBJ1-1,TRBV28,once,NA,TGTGCCAGCAGTGGTACAGGGCGGCTGAACACTGAAGCTTTCTTT,CASSGTGRLNTEAFF
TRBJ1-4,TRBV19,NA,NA,TGTGCCAGTAGTATAAGATTAGGAGCAACTAATGAAAAACTGTTTTTT,CASSIRLGATNEKLFF
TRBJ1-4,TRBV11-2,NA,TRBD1,TGTGCCAGCAGCTCGGACAGGGGCGAAAAACTGTTTTTT,CASSSDRGEKLFF
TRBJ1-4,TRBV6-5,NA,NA,TGTGCCAGCAGTTACTCGGGGAGGGTAGGAGAAAAACTGTTTTTT,CASSYSGRVGEKLFF
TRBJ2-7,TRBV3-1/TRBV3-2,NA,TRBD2,TGTGCCAGCAGCCCTGAGACTAGCGGGCGGGGGCAGTACTTC,CASSPETSGRGQYF
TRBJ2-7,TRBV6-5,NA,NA,TGTGCCAGCAGTCCCGAGACTATATTACGAGGGCAGTACTTC,CASSPETILRGQYF
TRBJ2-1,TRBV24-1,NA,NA,TGTGCCACCGGGGCTAGCAATGAGCAGTTCTTC,CATGASNEQFF
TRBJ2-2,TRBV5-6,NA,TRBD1,TGTGCCAGCACCGGGACAGTGAACACCGGGGAGCTGTTTTTT,CASTGTVNTGELFF
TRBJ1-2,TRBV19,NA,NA,TGTGCCAGTAGTATAGACTCGGACGGGACTAACTATGGCTACACCTTC,CASSIDSDGTNYGYTF
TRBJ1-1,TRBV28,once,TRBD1,TGTGCCAGCACCAAGGACAGGGGGCTTTCGATTACTGAAGCTTTCTTT,CASTKDRGLSITEAFF
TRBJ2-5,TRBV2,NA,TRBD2,TGTGCCAGCAGTCGGGACTACGGAGGGACCCAGTACTTC,CASSRDYGGTQYF
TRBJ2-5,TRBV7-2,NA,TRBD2,TGTGCCAGCAGCTTAGTGGCTAGCGGACAAGAGACCCAGTACTTC,CASSLVASGQETQYF
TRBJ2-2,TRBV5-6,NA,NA,TGTGCCAGCAGCTATCATAACACCGGGGAGCTGTTTTTT,CASSYHNTGELFF
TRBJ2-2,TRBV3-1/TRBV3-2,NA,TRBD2,TGTGCCAGCAGCTTACTAGCGGGAGGGCCCACCGGGGAGCTGTTTTTT,CASSLLAGGPTGELFF
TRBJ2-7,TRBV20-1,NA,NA,TGCAGTGCGGTAGACAGGAACGAGCAGTACTTC,CSAVDRNEQYF
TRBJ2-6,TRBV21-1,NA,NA,TGTGCCAGCCCCCTGGTGGGGGCGGGTGGGGCCAACGTCCTGACTTTC,CASPLVGAGGANVLTF
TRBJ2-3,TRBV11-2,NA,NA,TGTGCCAGCAGCTTAGACACTAGCCCTCTAGGTACGCAGTATTTT,CASSLDTSPLGTQYF
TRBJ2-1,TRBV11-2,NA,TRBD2,TGTGCCAGCAGCTTAGCGCTTAGCGGGAGACACAATGAGCAGTTCTTC,CASSLALSGRHNEQFF